The present entry profiles one T cell receptor beta chain with its context. The entry originates in a study of blood T cell repertoires in COVID-19. Whole-study context: The study drew acute and convalescent COVID-19 samples from the United States, Italy and Spain. In each case, the material was cDNA or gDNA derived from T cells, B-cell-depleted T cells, or PBMCs.

The CDR3 is made up of 11 amino acids. In germline, CDR1 is DFQATT, CDR2 SNEGSKA (reference sequence). Trimming at V came to 5 bases and at J to 8 bases, leaving 5 bases not matched to a gene. Enrolled during active infection, Seattle patients were then followed longitudinally. In the authors' workflow: Nucleated cell counts were estimated from reference gene primer amplification. Method: immunoSEQ multiplex PCR; TCRdb's copy keeps in-frame clones and lacks some. V and J calls and clone size are given by that table; D and trimming were obtained from the DNA. The table includes 540,000 or so clones, roughly nine tenths detected once.

The sequencing input was peripheral blood. The chain employs TRBV20-1 and TRBJ1-2; 7 positions agree with TRBD1. The sequence derives from a woman between 45 and 65 years old with COVID-19, enrolled during active disease. The CDR3 nucleotides are TGCAGTGCTGAGGGGGCGAGCGGCTACACCTTC. As protein: CSAEGASGYTF.